This T cell receptor (beta chain) is drawn from a study of cytomegalovirus exposure and HLA in healthy donors. Findings and limits, study-wide: Altogether, 170 or so TCR beta chains were recorded as cytomegalovirus-associated. The CMV antigen specificity of three CMV-associated chains was confirmed through in vitro analysis.

The method was immunoSEQ multiplex PCR; TCRdb's version includes in-frame clones alone and lacks a portion of them. Of more than 250,000 clones in the sample, 75% to 90% were seen once. This clone has ten or more counts. What it binds is not known. The CDR3 loop spans 15 amino acids. V lost 2 bases to trimming and J lost 2 bases, with 11 bases between them. Germline lookup yields CDR1 MRHNA and CDR2 SNTAGT. V is TRBV6-4 and J is TRBJ2-3; TRBD2 is a possible D gene (6 bases). The clonotype was recovered from a woman aged 18 to 35 in good health and CMV-seronegative. Sample: PBMCs. CDR3: CASSDSSGDTDTQYF. The CDR3 coding sequence is TGTGCCAGCAGTGACAGTAGCGGTGACACAGATACGCAGTATTTT.